The source of this T cell receptor (beta chain) is a study of blood T cell repertoires in COVID-19. Sequencing used immunoSEQ multiplex PCR; TCRdb keeps in-frame clones, though not all of them. The table lists a few hundred thousand clones, approximately 83% of them singletons. This CDR3 is built from 14 residues. Germline V gene sequence: CDR1 PRHDT, CDR2 FYEKMQ (reference sequence). Trimming stripped 8 bases from V and 11 bases from J, with 21 bases between. The chain uses TRBV13 and TRBJ2-2; a possible D gene is TRBD1 (6 bases). Sequencing input: peripheral blood. The receptor's source is a woman in her 70s with acute or convalescent COVID-19. Here the CDR3 reads CASSKGTLRRELFF. Here the CDR3 DNA reads TGTGCCAGCTCGAAGGGGACACTTAGGAGAGAGCTGTTTTTT.